The 30 T cell receptor beta chains below all came from one sample that was sequenced in a study of blood T cell repertoires in COVID-19. The method was immunoSEQ multiplex PCR; TCRdb's version includes in-frame clones alone and lacks a portion of them. The top ten hold around 3.3% of the sample, which has roughly 190,000 clones, roughly 86% seen once. The specimen was peripheral blood. The origin of the receptors is a man aged 65 to 85 with acute or convalescent COVID-19.

This chain links TRBV5-1 with TRBJ1-1, with D perhaps TRBD1 (6 bases). The CDR3 extends over 14 amino acids. With 3 bases removed from V and 1 base from J, the gap between germline ends came to 10 bases. Per germline, CDR1 SGHRS and CDR2 YFSETQ. The CDR3 spells CASSSLGGNTEAFF. The CDR3 nucleotides are TGCGCCAGCAGCTCGTTAGGGGGGAACACTGAAGCTTTCTTT.

This chain connects TRBV5-1 to TRBJ2-5; D unresolved. The ends were cut back, 4 bases at V and 2 bases at J, with 15 bases in the middle. The CDR3 is made up of 15 amino acids. Germline V gives CDR1 SGHRS, CDR2 YFSETQ. The DNA for the CDR3 is TGCGCCAGCAGCAACCCAGGTCCCCATCAAGAGACCCAGTACTTC. Its translation: CASSNPGPHQETQYF.

V gene TRBV10-3 combines with J gene TRBJ2-7; the D is unclear. The CDR3 has 14 residues. Germline V gives CDR1 ENHRY, CDR2 SYGVKD. The V end was cut by 1 base, the J end by 1 base, with 8 bases between. The CDR3 DNA reads as TGTGCCATCAGTGAGTTGAGACTGTCCTACGAGCAGTACTTC. It specifies CAISELRLSYEQYF.

This clone appeared a single time. This chain links TRBV7-2 with TRBJ1-1, with 7 bases matching TRBD1. Germline lookup yields CDR1 SGHTA and CDR2 FQGNSA. This CDR3 spans 15 amino acids. V lost 5 bases and J lost 3; bases outside the gene matches: 9. The CDR3: CASSTYRGEDTEAFF. The CDR3 DNA reads TGTGCCAGCAGCACATACAGGGGAGAGGACACTGAAGCTTTCTTT.

J is TRBJ2-1 and V is TRBV7-3, with D perhaps matching TRBD2 (6 bases). Germline CDR1 and CDR2: SGHTA and FQGTGA. V lost 5 bases and J lost 4, with 9 bases in between. The CDR3 runs 13 residues. CDR3 in DNA: TGTGCCAGCAGCCCGGGGGTTTACAATGAGCAGTTCTTC. It specifies CASSPGVYNEQFF. The full variable domain, in which reference TRBV7-3 and TRBJ2-1 provide the parts outside the CDR3, is GAGVSQTPSNKVTEKGKYVELRCDPISGHTALYWYRQSLGQGPEFLIYFQGTGAADDSGLPNDRFFAVRPEGSVSTLKIQRTERGDSAVYLCASSPGVYNEQFFGPGTRLTVL.

The chain recombines TRBV9 with TRBJ2-1; D remains unclear. This CDR3 comprises 15 residues. Germline CDR1 reads SGDLS; CDR2 reads YYNGEE. Trimming took off 4 bases at V and 4 bases at J, with 15 bases between the two ends. CDR3 region: CASSPFTDLYNEQFF. The CDR3 region has the DNA TGTGCCAGCAGCCCCTTCACAGATCTTTACAATGAGCAGTTCTTC.

The chain links TRBV9 to TRBJ2-7; TRBD1 agrees at 7 bases. This CDR3 has 14 amino acids. The V gene end was trimmed by 8 bases and the J gene end by 1 base; junction bases not matched to a gene: 9. Germline CDR1 SGDLS, CDR2 YYNGEE. The CDR3 nucleotides read TGTGCCAGTGGTCCCGGGACAGATTCCTACGAGCAGTACTTC. Protein: CASGPGTDSYEQYF.

This sequence joins TRBV19 and TRBJ2-1, with 9 positions matching TRBD1. This CDR3 spans 13 amino acids. With V trimmed by 4 bases and J by 9 bases, 4 bases remained unmatched. Germline CDR1 reads LNHDA; CDR2 reads SQIVND (reference sequence). CDR3 protein: CASSTDRGGEQFF. The CDR3 DNA sequence: TGTGCCAGTAGTACGGACAGGGGAGGTGAGCAGTTCTTC.

The chain combines TRBV5-1 with TRBJ2-1, with D maybe TRBD2 (7 bases). The germline gives CDR1 SGHRS, CDR2 YFSETQ. The CDR3 covers 15 residues. V lost 5 bases, J lost 0 bases, and 12 bases lay in between. CDR3 in amino acids: CASRSGTNSYNEQFF. The CDR3 coding sequence is TGCGCCAGCAGAAGCGGGACAAACTCCTACAATGAGCAGTTCTTC.

The chain is built from TRBV18 and TRBJ2-1; D possibly corresponds to TRBD2 (6 bases). Germline-derived CDR1 and CDR2 are KGHSH and LQKENI. Between the trimmed V and J ends, which lost 0 bases and 9 bases, there was a span of 6 bases. The CDR3 extends over 12 amino acids. CDR3 in amino acids: CASSPPEGEQFF. In DNA form, the CDR3 reads TGTGCCAGCTCACCACCGGAGGGTGAGCAGTTCTTC.

V usage is TRBV3-1 (or the pseudogene TRBV3-2) and J usage is TRBJ2-1; 9 nucleotides line up with TRBD1. The J segment lost 4 bases and the V segment lost 1 base, leaving 2 bases of the junction unmatched. From germline, CDR1 is LGHDT and CDR2 YNNKEL (reference sequence). The CDR3 consists of 15 residues. In nucleotides, the CDR3 is TGTGCCAGCAGCCAAGCCGGGACAGGGTACAATGAGCAGTTCTTC. Protein sequence: CASSQAGTGYNEQFF.

Points on this clone: Other DNA sequences in this sample translate to the same CDR3. The chain's CDR3 is CASSYSRGYEQYF. CDR3 sequence (DNA): TGTGCCAGCAGTTACTCGAGGGGGTACGAGCAGTACTTC. The chain combines TRBV6-5 with TRBJ2-7; D may be TRBD1 (6 bases). Germline CDR1 reads MNHEY; CDR2 reads SVGAGI. The CDR3 totals 13 residues. Trimming pared 0 bases from V and 4 bases from J, leaving 7 bases between.

The chain uses TRBV7-2 and TRBJ2-5; TRBD2 is a possible D gene (7 bases). The CDR3 runs 15 residues. Looked up from germline, CDR1 is SGHTA and CDR2 is FQGNSA. Trimming took off 0 bases at V and 4 bases at J, with 12 bases between the two ends. The CDR3, as DNA: TGTGCCAGCAGCTTAGCGGGGGGGGCCGGAGAGACCCAGTACTTC. It encodes CASSLAGGAGETQYF. Together with reference TRBV7-2 and TRBJ2-5, the CDR3 gives the full variable domain: GAGVSQSPSNKVTEKGKDVELRCDPISGHTALYWYRQSLGQGLEFLIYFQGNSAPDKSGLPSDRFSAERTGGSVSTLTIQRTQQEDSAVYLCASSLAGGAGETQYFGPGTRLLVL.

The chain is built from TRBV2 and TRBJ1-5, with TRBD1 identical over 10 bases. V was clipped by 7 bases and J by 4 bases; unmatched bases: 4. Germline lookup yields CDR1 SNHLY and CDR2 FYNNEI. The CDR3 loop spans 14 amino acids. This CDR3 is CASTMDRGNQPQHF. DNA for the CDR3: TGTGCCAGCACCATGGACAGGGGGAATCAGCCCCAGCATTTT. The full variable domain, its missing parts supplied by reference TRBV2 and TRBJ1-5, is EPEVTQTPSHQVTQMGQEVILRCVPISNHLYFYWYRQILGQKVEFLVSFYNNEISEKSEIFDDQFSVERPDGSNFTLKIRSTKLEDSAMYFCASTMDRGNQPQHFGDGTRLSIL.

A note on this clone: Additional DNA sequences in this sample encode the identical CDR3. The gene calls are TRBV5-1 and TRBJ2-1; 7 bases agree with TRBD1. Germline CDR1 and CDR2: SGHRS and YFSETQ. The J segment lost 2 bases and the V segment lost 0 bases, leaving 2 bases of the junction unmatched. The CDR3 contains 15 residues. The CDR3 reads CASSLEGTAYNEQFF. The CDR3, as DNA: TGCGCCAGCAGCTTGGAAGGGACAGCCTACAATGAGCAGTTCTTC.

J is TRBJ1-5 and V is TRBV7-9, with 7 bases matching TRBD1. Per the germline V gene, CDR1 is SEHNR and CDR2 is FQNEAQ (reference sequence). The CDR3 extends over 15 amino acids. The ends lost 3 bases at V and 2 bases at J; junction bases unmatched: 4. The CDR3 nucleotides read TGTGCCAGCAGCTTGGAAACAGGGGGCAATCAGCCCCAGCATTTT. Translating it yields CASSLETGGNQPQHF.

This chain connects TRBV3-1 (or the pseudogene TRBV3-2) to TRBJ2-7, with 9 bases lining up with TRBD2. Germline V gene sequence: CDR1 LGHDT, CDR2 YNNKEL (reference sequence). CDR3 length: 16 amino acids. The V gene end was trimmed by 0 bases and the J gene end by 3 bases; junction bases not matched to a gene: 6. CDR3 residues: CASSQEMLAGNYEQYF. DNA of the CDR3: TGTGCCAGCAGCCAAGAGATGCTAGCGGGGAACTACGAGCAGTACTTC.

The chain uses TRBV3-1 (or the pseudogene TRBV3-2) and TRBJ2-7; D may be TRBD2 (5 bases). The germline V gene encodes CDR1 LGHDT and CDR2 YNNKEL (reference sequence). Trimming left V 5 bases short and J 6 bases short, with 14 bases between. CDR3 length equals 13 residues. CDR3 amino acids: CASSALEEAEQYF. Written as DNA, the CDR3 is TGTGCCAGCAGCGCACTAGAGGAGGCCGAGCAGTACTTC.

In nucleotides, the CDR3 is TGTGCCACCAGTGAGTTGACTAGCGGGAGTTCCTACAATGAGCAGTTCTTC. Residues: CATSELTSGSSYNEQFF. The chain links TRBV24-1 to TRBJ2-1, with 12 bases lining up with TRBD2. Trimming cost V 4 bases and J 1 base; bases outside gene matches: 4. Germline V gene sequence: CDR1 KGHDR, CDR2 SFDVKD. The CDR3 spans 17 residues.

The chain couples TRBV7-9 to TRBJ2-2; 8 bases agree with TRBD2. The CDR3 totals 16 residues. V was clipped by 4 bases and J by 7 bases; unmatched bases: 11. Germline V lookup: CDR1 SEHNR, CDR2 FQNEAQ (reference sequence). The CDR3 loop reads CASSSRLSGVGGELFF. The CDR3, as DNA: TGTGCCAGCAGCTCAAGGCTTAGCGGGGTTGGCGGGGAGCTGTTTTTT.

This clone was picked up one time. The DNA for the CDR3 is TGCGCCAGCAGCCGCGTTGGGGGGGGCACAGATACGCAGTATTTT. Translation gives CASSRVGGGTDTQYF. V is TRBV5-1 and J is TRBJ2-3, with 7 bases lining up with TRBD2. CDR1 SGHRS and CDR2 YFSETQ come from the germline V gene. The CDR3 is 15 amino acids. J was trimmed by 1 base and V by 4 bases; bases with no gene match: 6.

The V call is TRBV11-3, the J call TRBJ2-2; no clear D gene. The CDR3 consists of 14 residues. Germline V CDR1 and CDR2: SGHNT, YENEEA. Trimming stripped 1 base from V and 4 bases from J, with 7 bases between. The CDR3 DNA follows: TGTGCCAGCAGCTTAGGGGCGTTCACCGGGGAGCTGTTTTTT. It specifies CASSLGAFTGELFF.

This rearrangement joins TRBV2 to TRBJ2-1; 11 nucleotides agree with TRBD2. This CDR3 spans 17 amino acids. V lost 7 bases, J lost 3 bases, and 11 bases stayed unmatched. Germline lookup yields CDR1 SNHLY and CDR2 FYNNEI. Here the CDR3 reads CASMTGLAVKNYNEQFF. CDR3 in DNA: TGTGCCAGCATGACGGGACTAGCGGTGAAAAACTACAATGAGCAGTTCTTC. The full variable domain, its missing parts supplied by reference TRBV2 and TRBJ2-1, is EPEVTQTPSHQVTQMGQEVILRCVPISNHLYFYWYRQILGQKVEFLVSFYNNEISEKSEIFDDQFSVERPDGSNFTLKIRSTKLEDSAMYFCASMTGLAVKNYNEQFFGPGTRLTVL.

The chain joins TRBV6-5 to TRBJ2-1, with 10 bases matching TRBD2. V was clipped by 6 bases and J by 7 bases; unmatched bases: 9. Germline-derived CDR1 and CDR2 are MNHEY and SVGAGI. The CDR3 is made up of 15 amino acids. In nucleotides, the CDR3 is TGTGCCAGCAGGCCCCCCGGGACTAGCGCGAATGAGCAGTTCTTC. Encoded protein: CASRPPGTSANEQFF.

There are a few counts of this clone. The chain recombines TRBV3-1 (or the pseudogene TRBV3-2) with TRBJ2-7, with a weak D call TRBD2 (6 bases). Germline CDR1 is LGHDT and CDR2 is YNNKEL (reference sequence). The V end was cut by 3 bases, the J end by 5 bases, with 14 bases between. CDR3 length equals 14 residues. This CDR3 reads CASSHFGTSNEQYF. CDR3 DNA sequence: TGTGCCAGCAGCCATTTCGGTACTAGCAACGAGCAGTACTTC.

The rearrangement links TRBV29-1 to TRBJ2-5, with 10 bases identical to TRBD1. Germline CDR1 SQVTM, CDR2 ANQGSEA. The CDR3 extends over 13 amino acids. V gave up 6 bases and J gave up 5 bases; unmatched junction bases: 6. The CDR3 sequence: CSVRQGAGETQYF. CDR3 DNA: TGCAGCGTAAGACAGGGGGCGGGGGAGACCCAGTACTTC.

V and J are TRBV5-1 and TRBJ2-3, with 8 positions matching TRBD1. The CDR3 contains 15 residues. The V gene end was trimmed by 4 bases and the J gene end by 2 bases; junction bases not matched to a gene: 6. The germline V gene has CDR1 SGHRS and CDR2 YFSETQ. The chain's CDR3 is CASSTTGDYTDTQYF. DNA of the CDR3: TGCGCCAGCAGCACGACAGGGGATTACACAGATACGCAGTATTTT.

In this sample, this clone turned up once. The CDR3 is CASSHSGSDTQYF. CDR3 nucleotides: TGCGCCAGCAGCCACTCAGGATCTGATACGCAGTATTTT. This rearrangement joins TRBV4-3 to TRBJ2-3; the D is unclear. CDR3 length: 13 amino acids. Trimming took off 3 bases at V and 6 bases at J, with 10 bases between the two ends. The germline V gene encodes CDR1 LGHNA and CDR2 YSLEER.

The chain carries TRBV30 and TRBJ2-1; 10 nucleotides match TRBD2. Germline CDR1 reads GTSNPN; CDR2 reads SVGIG (reference sequence). The junction had 12 bases not matched to a gene; V was cut back by 0 bases and J by 7 bases. The CDR3 has 17 amino acids. In DNA, the CDR3 is TGTGCCTGGAGTGTACAGGGCCTAGCGGGAGTGAGGAATGAGCAGTTCTTC. Amino acid sequence: CAWSVQGLAGVRNEQFF.

A note on this clone: The identical CDR3 is also encoded by other nucleotide sequences in the sample. The chain carries TRBV28 and TRBJ2-7; TRBD2 is a possible D gene (5 bases). The CDR3 extends over 11 amino acids. From germline, CDR1 is MDHEN and CDR2 SYDVKM. Trimming removed 2 bases from V and 12 bases from J, with 11 bases in between. CDR3 DNA: TGTGCCAGCAGTTTAGAACCGGGGTGGTACTTC. Translating it yields CASSLEPGWYF. Full variable domain (missing parts from reference TRBV28 and TRBJ2-7): DVKVTQSSRYLVKRTGEKVFLECVQDMDHENMFWYRQDPGLGLRLIYFSYDVKMKEKGDIPEGYSVSREKKERFSLILESASTNQTSMYLCASSLEPGWYFGPGTRLTVT.